Sequencing of this T cell receptor beta chain was carried out in a study of blood T cells in healthy people across ages. V shed 0 bases and J shed 7 bases, with 9 bases lying between them. There are 13 residues in the CDR3. Looked up from germline, CDR1 is SGHAT and CDR2 is FQNNGV. It was with a sample-barcoded 5' primer and a J-beta primer mix that a second PCR of about 6 to 12 cycles was run. Every cDNA molecule bore a tag from a template-switch adaptor containing 12 random nucleotides. TCRdb re-derived calls from the 5' RACE reads in MiXCR, one entry per CDR3 protein. This table has 450,000 to 700,000 distinct CDR3 sequences, 25% to 30% appearing once. With each sample, at least 5 micrograms of total RNA were extracted.

The sample consisted of blood. The TCR comes from a woman aged 65 to 85 in good health. The chain couples TRBV11-2 to TRBJ2-5, with a possible D match to TRBD2 (6 bases). CDR3 DNA: TGTGCCAGCAGCTTAGAAGGGGAGGCGACCCAGTACTTC. Its translation: CASSLEGEATQYF.